The 19 T cell receptor beta chains listed next were all sequenced from one sample in a study of regulatory T cells in long-lasting Graves disease. Relying on iRepertoire HTBI primers and Arm-PCR of CDR3 regions, the team built TCR beta libraries. TCRdb fed the multiplex PCR reads into MiXCR, producing one record per CDR3 protein. The top ten clones hold about 17% of a sample with hundreds of thousands of distinct CDR3 sequences, less than 20% of them seen once. The time point is: newly diagnosed GD, antithyroid drugs for less than 3 months. RNA extracted from PBMCs served as the sequencing template. Another study also made use of these data, one on T cells in Graves' hyperthyroidism and ophthalmopathy.

Sequencing used peripheral blood mononuclear cells (PBMCs), obtained at new diagnosis, from a patient treated with antithyroid drugs. The receptor set was obtained from a young woman with Graves disease.

This clonotype has a handful of counts. This sequence joins TRBV12-3 or TRBV12-4 and TRBJ1-4; the D gene is possibly TRBD1 (6 bases). The CDR3 loop spans 17 amino acids. Trimming shortened V by 3 bases and J by 2 bases, and 16 bases separated the two germline ends. DNA for the CDR3: TGTGCCAGCAGTTTGGGGGGGTGGGGGGCGACTAATGAAAAACTGTTTTTT. Amino acids: CASSLGGWGATNEKLFF.

V gene TRBV6-1 combines with J gene TRBJ2-1; D not certain. The CDR3 length is 14 residues. Trimming shortened V by 4 bases and J by 3 bases, and 10 bases separated the two germline ends. From germline, CDR1 is MNHNS and CDR2 SASEGT. In DNA, the CDR3 is TGTGCCAGCAGTGTGCACAGTGACTACAATGAGCAGTTCTTC. It is translated as CASSVHSDYNEQFF.

This clonotype was counted once. Mismatch with germline at one junction end may stem from a read error. This sequence joins TRBV6-1 and TRBJ1-2; D perhaps matches TRBD1 (6 bases). Germline CDR1 and CDR2: MNHNS and SASEGT. This CDR3 comprises 13 residues. The CDR3 sequence: CASRIIGQHGSTF. CDR3 nucleotide sequence: TGTGCCAGCAGAATAATAGGACAGCATGGCTCCACCTTC.

On this clonotype: It is likely a read error, because the conserved phenylalanine at the end of the CDR3 is missing. This rearrangement joins TRBV20-1 to TRBJ1-1, with 7 bases that match TRBD1. The trim removed 3 bases at V and 0 bases at J, leaving 7 bases unmatched. CDR3 length equals 15 residues. Germline-derived CDR1 and CDR2 are DFQATT and SNEGSKA (reference sequence). This CDR3 reads CSARGIQGMNTEAFS. CDR3 DNA sequence: TGCAGTGCTAGGGGGATACAGGGGATGAACACTGAAGCTTTCTCT.

V and J are TRBV28 and TRBJ2-3; D remains ambiguous. Trimming shortened V by 2 bases and J by 0 bases, and 18 bases separated the two germline ends. The CDR3 sequence is 18 residues long. Germline V gene lookup returns CDR1 MDHEN and CDR2 SYDVKM. CDR3 sequence: CASSLALTRIGSTDTQYF. DNA of the CDR3: TGTGCCAGCAGTTTAGCCCTAACTCGGATCGGGAGCACAGATACGCAGTATTTT.

This clonotype has just one count. The rearrangement joins TRBV5-1 to TRBJ2-1; TRBD2 matches 9 bases. Per the germline V gene, CDR1 is SGHRS and CDR2 is YFSETQ. After removal of 5 bases from V and 1 base from J, the junction contained 10 bases not matched to a gene. The CDR3 extends over 17 amino acids. The CDR3 sequence: CASRPSGMPGSYNEQFF. The CDR3 nucleotides are TGCGCCAGCAGGCCTAGCGGGATGCCTGGATCCTACAATGAGCAGTTCTTC.

With regard to this clonotype: Given a much more abundant clone one base away, this may be a read error. The chain employs TRBV12-3 or TRBV12-4 and TRBJ2-1; 12 positions agree with TRBD2. J gave up 6 bases and V 4 bases, and 4 bases lay outside the gene matches. This CDR3 has 15 amino acids. CDR3 residues: CASSSTSGRCNEQFF. CDR3 DNA sequence: TGTGCCAGCAGTTCGACTAGCGGGAGATGCAATGAGCAGTTCTTC.

This clonotype has ten or more counts. This chain links TRBV10-3 with TRBJ2-7; 8 nucleotides line up with TRBD2. The CDR3 sequence is 14 residues long. The ends lost 2 bases at V and 6 bases at J; junction bases unmatched: 6. Germline-derived CDR1 and CDR2 are ENHRY and SYGVKD. The CDR3 bases are TGTGCCATCAGTGAGCTGGACGGGGGGGCCGAGCAGTACTTC. Its translation is CAISELDGGAEQYF.

Many counts were recorded for this clonotype. The chain has TRBV6-1 and TRBJ1-5; D not certain. The V and J ends lost 6 bases and 0 bases respectively, with 6 bases between them. Per germline, CDR1 MNHNS and CDR2 SASEGT. This CDR3 has 13 residues. DNA of the CDR3: TGTGCCAGCAGCGGTTATAGCAATCAGCCCCAGCATTTT. It translates to CASSGYSNQPQHF.

Remarks on this clonotype: A junction end diverges from the germline sequence, so it may reflect a read error. The chain is built from TRBV28 and TRBJ2-1; the D call may be TRBD1 or TRBD2 (5 bases each). The CDR3 covers 15 residues. The germline gives CDR1 MDHEN, CDR2 SYDVKM. The CDR3 sequence: CASGLSRGAYNEQFF. CDR3 nucleotides: TGTGCCAGCGGTTTATCGAGAGGGGCCTACAATGAGCAGTTCTTC.

Many counts were recorded for this clonotype. The V call is TRBV11-2, the J call TRBJ2-4; no firm D call. V lost 1 base and J 7 bases, leaving 14 bases between the germline ends. The CDR3 covers 15 residues. The germline V gene has CDR1 SGHAT and CDR2 FQNNGV. The CDR3 region is CASSLAESALNIQYF. The CDR3 bases are TGTGCCAGCAGCTTAGCAGAATCGGCCCTCAACATTCAGTACTTC.

The gene calls are TRBV20-1 and TRBJ2-3, with D maybe TRBD1 (7 bases). Looked up from germline, CDR1 is DFQATT and CDR2 is SNEGSKA (reference sequence). V shed 3 bases and J shed 5 bases, with 21 bases lying between them. This CDR3 spans 16 amino acids. As DNA, the CDR3 is TGCAGTGCTAGCCGGCCTGGAGGGGGCTTTGGAGATACGCAGTATTTT. Protein product: CSASRPGGGFGDTQYF.

This chain uses TRBV4-1 with TRBJ1-4; D unclear. Trimming removed 5 bases at V and 5 bases at J, with 6 bases between. Germline lookup yields CDR1 MGHRA and CDR2 YSYEKL. The CDR3 totals 12 residues. CDR3 region: CASSTLNEKLFF. CDR3 DNA sequence: TGCGCCAGCAGCACCTTAAATGAAAAACTGTTTTTT.

This clonotype was seen once. One end of the junction does not line up with germline, which may come from a read error. V is TRBV3-1 and J is TRBJ2-7; D not resolved. Per germline, CDR1 LGHDT and CDR2 YNNKEL (reference sequence). The CDR3 contains 11 residues. The DNA for the CDR3 is TGTGCCAGCGGCCAGGTTAACGAGCAGTACTTC. Translating it yields CASGQVNEQYF.

At least ten counts were recorded for this clonotype. This sequence joins TRBV5-6 and TRBJ1-1; no firm D call. This CDR3 region has 12 residues. V was clipped by 4 bases and J by 5 bases, with 9 bases between them. Germline V gene sequence: CDR1 SGHDT, CDR2 YYEEEE. Here the CDR3 reads CASSKRVTEAFF. The CDR3 DNA reads as TGTGCCAGCAGCAAGCGGGTGACTGAAGCTTTCTTT.

The chain has TRBV19 and TRBJ1-2, with 10 positions matching TRBD1. J gave up 8 bases and V 6 bases, and 12 bases lay outside the gene matches. Germline-derived CDR1 and CDR2 are LNHDA and SQIVND (reference sequence). The CDR3 has 15 amino acids. The CDR3, as DNA: TGTGCCAGTAGCTTCGGACCGGGACAGGGGAACGGCTACACCTTC. Translating it yields CASSFGPGQGNGYTF. Together with reference TRBV19 and TRBJ1-2, the CDR3 gives the full variable domain: DGGITQSPKYLFRKEGQNVTLSCEQNLNHDAMYWYRQDPGQGLRLIYYSQIVNDFQKGDIAEGYSVSREKKESFPLTVTSAQKNPTAFYLCASSFGPGQGNGYTFGSGTRLTVV.

This clonotype was found a few times. CDR3 in DNA: TGTGCCAGCAGTTTCAACAGGGCCCACGAGCAGTACTTC. Translated: CASSFNRAHEQYF. V and J are TRBV28 and TRBJ2-7; D perhaps matches TRBD1 (6 bases). This CDR3 is built from 13 residues. V was pared by 3 bases and J by 5 bases, with 11 bases between. Germline CDR1 is MDHEN and CDR2 is SYDVKM.

The chain couples TRBV30 to TRBJ1-3; TRBD1 matches 7 bases. Germline V gene sequence: CDR1 GTSNPN, CDR2 SVGIG (reference sequence). The V segment lost 5 bases and the J segment 2 bases; nucleotides outside the gene matches: 6. The CDR3 sequence is 14 residues long. CDR3 residues: CAWGRGGPGNTIYF. For the CDR3, the DNA is TGTGCCTGGGGGAGAGGGGGCCCTGGAAACACCATATATTTT.

This clonotype has just a few counts. The chain joins TRBV30 to TRBJ1-3; 8 bases align to TRBD1. Per germline, CDR1 GTSNPN and CDR2 SVGIG (reference sequence). The trim removed 3 bases at V and 6 bases at J, leaving 10 bases unmatched. This CDR3 has 15 residues. The CDR3 nucleotides read TGTGCCTGGAGCCCACAGGGGGTTAAGAAAAACACCATATATTTT. It translates to CAWSPQGVKKNTIYF.